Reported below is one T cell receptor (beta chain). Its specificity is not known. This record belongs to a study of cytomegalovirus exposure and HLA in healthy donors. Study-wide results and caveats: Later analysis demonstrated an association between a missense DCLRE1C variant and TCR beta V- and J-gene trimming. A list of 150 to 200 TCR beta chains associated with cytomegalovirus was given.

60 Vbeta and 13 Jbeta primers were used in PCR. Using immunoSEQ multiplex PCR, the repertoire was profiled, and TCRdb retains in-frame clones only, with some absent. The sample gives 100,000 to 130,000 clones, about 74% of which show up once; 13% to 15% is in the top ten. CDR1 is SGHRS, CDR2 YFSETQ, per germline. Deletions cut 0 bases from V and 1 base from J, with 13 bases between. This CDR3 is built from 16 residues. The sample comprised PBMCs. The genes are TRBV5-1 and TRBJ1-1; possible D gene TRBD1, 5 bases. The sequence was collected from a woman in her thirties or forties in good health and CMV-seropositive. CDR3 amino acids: CASSLELAGPNTEAFF. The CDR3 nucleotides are TGCGCCAGCAGCTTGGAATTGGCAGGGCCGAACACTGAAGCTTTCTTT.